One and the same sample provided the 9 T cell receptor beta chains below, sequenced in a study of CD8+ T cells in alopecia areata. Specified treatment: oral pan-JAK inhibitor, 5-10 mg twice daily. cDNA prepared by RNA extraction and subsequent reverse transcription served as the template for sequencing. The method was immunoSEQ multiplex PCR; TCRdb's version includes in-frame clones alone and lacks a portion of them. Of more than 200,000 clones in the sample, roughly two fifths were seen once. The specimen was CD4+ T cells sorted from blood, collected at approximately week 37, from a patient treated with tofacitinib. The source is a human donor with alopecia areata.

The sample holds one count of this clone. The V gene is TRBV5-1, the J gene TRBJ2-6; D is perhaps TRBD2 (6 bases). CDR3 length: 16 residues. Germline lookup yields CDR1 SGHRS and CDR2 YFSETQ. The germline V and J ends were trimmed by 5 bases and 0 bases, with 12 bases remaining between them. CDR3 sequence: CASSLDGGSGANVLTF. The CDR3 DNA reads TGCGCCAGCAGTCTGGACGGGGGCTCTGGGGCCAACGTCCTGACTTTC.

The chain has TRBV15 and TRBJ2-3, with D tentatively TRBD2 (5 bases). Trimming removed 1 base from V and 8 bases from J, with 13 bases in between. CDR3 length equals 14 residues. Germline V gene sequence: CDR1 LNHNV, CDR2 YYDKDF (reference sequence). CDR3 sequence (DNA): TGTGCCACCAGCAGAGGCCTTACTGGGAGTACGCAGTATTTT. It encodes CATSRGLTGSTQYF.

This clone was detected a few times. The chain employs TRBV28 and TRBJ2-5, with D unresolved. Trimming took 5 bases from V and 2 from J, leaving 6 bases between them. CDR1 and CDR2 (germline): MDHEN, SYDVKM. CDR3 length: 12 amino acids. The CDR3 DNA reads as TGTGCCAGCAGTCGGCCACAAGAGACCCAGTACTTC. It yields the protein CASSRPQETQYF. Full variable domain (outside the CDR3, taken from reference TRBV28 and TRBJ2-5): DVKVTQSSRYLVKRTGEKVFLECVQDMDHENMFWYRQDPGLGLRLIYFSYDVKMKEKGDIPEGYSVSREKKERFSLILESASTNQTSMYLCASSRPQETQYFGPGTRLLVL.

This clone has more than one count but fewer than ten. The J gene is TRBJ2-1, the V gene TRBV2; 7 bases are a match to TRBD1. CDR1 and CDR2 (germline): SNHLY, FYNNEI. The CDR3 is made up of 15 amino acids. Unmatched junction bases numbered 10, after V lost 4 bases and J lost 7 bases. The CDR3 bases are TGTGCCAGCAGTGTGCAACAGGGGTTAGGGAATGAGCAGTTCTTC. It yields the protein CASSVQQGLGNEQFF. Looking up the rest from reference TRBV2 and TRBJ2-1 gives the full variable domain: EPEVTQTPSHQVTQMGQEVILRCVPISNHLYFYWYRQILGQKVEFLVSFYNNEISEKSEIFDDQFSVERPDGSNFTLKIRSTKLEDSAMYFCASSVQQGLGNEQFFGPGTRLTVL.

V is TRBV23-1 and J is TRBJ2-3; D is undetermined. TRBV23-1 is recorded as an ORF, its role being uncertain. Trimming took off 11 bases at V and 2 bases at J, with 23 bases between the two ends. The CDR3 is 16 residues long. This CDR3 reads CAPHFSRRTYTDTQYF. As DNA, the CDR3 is TGCGCCCCCCATTTTTCCCGTCGAACATACACAGATACGCAGTATTTT.

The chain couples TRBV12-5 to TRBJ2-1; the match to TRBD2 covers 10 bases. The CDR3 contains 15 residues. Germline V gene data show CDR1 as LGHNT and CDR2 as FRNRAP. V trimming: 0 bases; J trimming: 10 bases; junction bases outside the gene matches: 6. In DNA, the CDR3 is TGTGCTAGTGGTTTGGTACTAGCGGGATCAGGCGAGCAGTTCTTC. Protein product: CASGLVLAGSGEQFF.

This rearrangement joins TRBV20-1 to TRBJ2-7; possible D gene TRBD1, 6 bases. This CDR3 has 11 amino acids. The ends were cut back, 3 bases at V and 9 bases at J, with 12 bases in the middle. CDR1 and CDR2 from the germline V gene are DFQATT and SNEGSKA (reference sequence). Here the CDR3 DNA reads TGCAGTGCTAGGGAACTCAGGGGGCAGTACTTC. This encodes CSARELRGQYF.

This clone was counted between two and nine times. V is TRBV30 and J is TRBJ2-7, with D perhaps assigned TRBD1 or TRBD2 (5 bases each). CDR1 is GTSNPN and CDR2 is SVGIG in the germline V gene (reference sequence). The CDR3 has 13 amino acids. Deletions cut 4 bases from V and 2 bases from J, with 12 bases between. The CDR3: CAWTGPTAYEQYF. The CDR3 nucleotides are TGTGCCTGGACGGGGCCTACAGCCTACGAGCAGTACTTC.

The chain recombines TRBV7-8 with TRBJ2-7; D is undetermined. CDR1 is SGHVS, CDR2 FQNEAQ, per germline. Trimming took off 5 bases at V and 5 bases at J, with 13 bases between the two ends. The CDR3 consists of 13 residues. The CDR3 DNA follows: TGTGCCAGCAGCCAAATGGGCGGTAACGAGCAGTACTTC. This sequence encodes CASSQMGGNEQYF.